The subject of this entry is one TCR beta chain. The antigen remains undetermined. Trimming shortened V by 5 bases and J by 3 bases, and 16 bases separated the two germline ends. The CDR3 loop spans 15 amino acids. Per germline, CDR1 LNHDA and CDR2 SQIVND (reference sequence). Measured with immunoSEQ multiplex PCR; TCRdb has only the in-frame clones, and not every one. The data contain about 490,000 clones, over 65% of them singletons. Unsorted samples used tens of millions of PBMCs for genomic DNA. The record originates from a study of shared clonotypes between healthy human individuals. Points from the study as a whole: It was only blood that was sampled, and tissue repertoires likely differ.

This receptor was obtained from a woman aged 40-49 years in good health. Some clones in this sample may be carry-over from other donors' samples. The chain employs TRBV19 and TRBJ1-2; tentatively, D is TRBD1 (5 bases). Sequences were obtained from PBMCs. The CDR3 nucleotides read TGTGCCAGTAGTGCCCGAGACAGAGGTTACTATGGCTACACCTTC. Translated: CASSARDRGYYGYTF.